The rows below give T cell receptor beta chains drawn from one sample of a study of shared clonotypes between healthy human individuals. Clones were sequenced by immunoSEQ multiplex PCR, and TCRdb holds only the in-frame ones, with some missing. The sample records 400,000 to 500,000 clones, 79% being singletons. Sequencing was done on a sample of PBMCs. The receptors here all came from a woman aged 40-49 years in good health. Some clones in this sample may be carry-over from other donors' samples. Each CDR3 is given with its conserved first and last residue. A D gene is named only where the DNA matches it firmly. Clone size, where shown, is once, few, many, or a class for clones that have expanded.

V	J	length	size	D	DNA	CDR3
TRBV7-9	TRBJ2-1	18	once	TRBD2	TGTGCCAGCAGCCGCCCGGGACTAGCGGGGCAATCCTACAATGAGCAGTTCTTC	CASSRPGLAGQSYNEQFF
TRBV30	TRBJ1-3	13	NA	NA	TGTGCCTGGAGTGGATCTTTCGGAAACACCATATATTTT	CAWSGSFGNTIYF
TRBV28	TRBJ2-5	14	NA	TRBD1	TGTGCCAGCAGTTCCCGGACAGGGCTGGAGACCCAGTACTTC	CASSSRTGLETQYF
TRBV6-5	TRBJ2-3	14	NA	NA	TGTGCCAGCAGCTCACAGGCTAGCACAGATACGCAGTATTTT	CASSSQASTDTQYF
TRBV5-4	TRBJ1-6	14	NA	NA	TGTGCCACTAGACCGGGACCTGATAATTCACCCCTCCACTTT	CATRPGPDNSPLHF
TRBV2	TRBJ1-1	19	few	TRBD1	TGTGCCAGCACCTTTCTTCCTCACCTACAGGGGGCTTTTGGCACTGAAGCTTTCTTT	CASTFLPHLQGAFGTEAFF
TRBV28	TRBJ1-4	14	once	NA	TGTGCCAGCAGGCCCGGGACCCCCGACGAAAAACTGTTTTTT	CASRPGTPDEKLFF
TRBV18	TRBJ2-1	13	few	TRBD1	TGTGCCAGCTCGCCGGGACAGAACAATGAGCAGTTCTTC	CASSPGQNNEQFF
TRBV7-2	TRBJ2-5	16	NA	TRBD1	TGTGCCAGCAGCTTAGCGCCAACAGGGGGCTGGGAGACCCAGTACTTC	CASSLAPTGGWETQYF
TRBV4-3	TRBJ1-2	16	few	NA	TGCGCCAGCAGCCAAGCGGTAGGTAGGGACAACTATGGCTACACCTTC	CASSQAVGRDNYGYTF
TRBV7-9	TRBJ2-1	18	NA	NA	TGTGCCAGCAGCTTAAACCTCCTACGTGGAGGCTCCTACAATGAGCAGTTCTTC	CASSLNLLRGGSYNEQFF
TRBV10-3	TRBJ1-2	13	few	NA	TGTGCCATCAGTGAGTCCAGGGATAGAGGCTACACCTTC	CAISESRDRGYTF
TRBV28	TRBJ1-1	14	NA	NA	TGTGCCAGCAGTTTTAACGGTATGAACACTGAAGCTTTCTTT	CASSFNGMNTEAFF
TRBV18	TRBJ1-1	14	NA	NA	TGTGCCAGCTCACCAAGAGGGAGGGACACTGAAGCTTTCTTT	CASSPRGRDTEAFF
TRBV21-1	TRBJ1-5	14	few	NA	TGTGCCACCGCTTGGCGGGGGGTGAATCAGCCCCAGCATTTT	CATAWRGVNQPQHF
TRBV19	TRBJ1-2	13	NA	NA	TGTGCCAGTAGTCCACAGCTTTTCTATGGCTACACCTTC	CASSPQLFYGYTF
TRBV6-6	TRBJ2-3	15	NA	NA	TGTGCCAGCAGTTATCCGGCTAGCGGCACAGATACGCAGTATTTT	CASSYPASGTDTQYF
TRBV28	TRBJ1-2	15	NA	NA	TGTGCCAGCGAGAGGGCAGGGGACCGGCACTATGGCTACACCTTC	CASERAGDRHYGYTF
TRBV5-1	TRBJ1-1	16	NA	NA	TGCGCCAGCAGCTTCTTTCAGTTAAACATGAACACTGAAGCTTTCTTT	CASSFFQLNMNTEAFF
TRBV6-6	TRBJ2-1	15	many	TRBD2	TGTGCCAGCAGTTACGTGGGTCTAGCGGGACTTCAGCAGTTCTTC	CASSYVGLAGLQQFF
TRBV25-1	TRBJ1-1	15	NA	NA	TGTGCCAGCAGTGAATTGGGTAGGGGTCTTGAAAAAGCTTTCTTT	CASSELGRGLEKAFF
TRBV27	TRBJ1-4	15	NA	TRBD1	TGTGCCAGCAGTATTACCGGGACAGGGGCTGAAAAACTGTTTTTT	CASSITGTGAEKLFF
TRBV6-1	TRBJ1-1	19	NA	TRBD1	TGTGCCAGCAGTGAAGCCCAGGGGGGTGCAGTGTTAGGGAACACTGAAGCTTTCTTT	CASSEAQGGAVLGNTEAFF
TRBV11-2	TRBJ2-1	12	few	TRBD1	TGTGCCAGCAGCTTAACAGGGGGACAGCAGTTCTTC	CASSLTGGQQFF
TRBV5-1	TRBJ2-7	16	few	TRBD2	TGCGCCAGCAGCTTGAGAGCGGGAGGGAGGCCCTACGAGCAGTACTTC	CASSLRAGGRPYEQYF
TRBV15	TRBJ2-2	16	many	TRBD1	TGTGCCACCAGCAGTCGGGACAGCAGGAACACCGGGGAGCTGTTTTTT	CATSSRDSRNTGELFF
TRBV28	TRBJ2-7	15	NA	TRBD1	TGTGCCAGCAGTACCCCCGGGACAGGGGACTACGAGCAGTACTTC	CASSTPGTGDYEQYF
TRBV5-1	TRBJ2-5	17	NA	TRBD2	TGCGCCAGCAGCCCCGGGACTAGCGGGAGGGCCGGGGAGACCCAGTACTTC	CASSPGTSGRAGETQYF
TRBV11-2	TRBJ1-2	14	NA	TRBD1	TGTGCCAGCAGTCCCTCGACAGGGCTCTATGGCTACACCTTC	CASSPSTGLYGYTF
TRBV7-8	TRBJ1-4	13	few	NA	TGTGCCAGCAGCTTTCGGGAGAATGAAAAACTGTTTTTT	CASSFRENEKLFF
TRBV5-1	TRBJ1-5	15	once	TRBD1	TGCGCCAGCAGCGTCACCGGGACAGACAATCAGCCCCAGCATTTT	CASSVTGTDNQPQHF
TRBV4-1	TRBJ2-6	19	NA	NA	TGCGCCAGCAGCCAAGCCCCGGGACATTCCCTCTCTGGGGCCAACGTCCTGACTTTC	CASSQAPGHSLSGANVLTF
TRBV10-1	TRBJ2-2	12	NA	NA	TGCGCCACCTCTCCCTACACCGGGGAGCTGTTTTTT	CATSPYTGELFF
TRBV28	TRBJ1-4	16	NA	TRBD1	TGTGCCAGCACGGGGACAGGGTACGCCTATAATGAAAAACTGTTTTTT	CASTGTGYAYNEKLFF
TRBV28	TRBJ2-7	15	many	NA	TGTGCCAGCAGTTTAAGGAGCGGGCACCGCTACGAGCAGTACTTC	CASSLRSGHRYEQYF
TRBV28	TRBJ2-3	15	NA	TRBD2	TGTGCCAGCAGTTCAGCGGGAGAGGGCCCAGATACGCAGTATTTT	CASSSAGEGPDTQYF
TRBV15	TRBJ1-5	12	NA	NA	TGTGCCACCAGTCGGGGGCATCAGCCCCAGCATTTT	CATSRGHQPQHF
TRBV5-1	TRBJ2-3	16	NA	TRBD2	TGCGCCAGCAGCTTGTCGGCTAGCGGGAGTGTAGATACGCAGTATTTT	CASSLSASGSVDTQYF
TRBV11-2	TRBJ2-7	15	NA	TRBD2	TGTGCCAGCAGCTTCGGACTAGCGGAGGTATACGAGCAGTACTTC	CASSFGLAEVYEQYF
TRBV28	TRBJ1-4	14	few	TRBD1	TGTGCCAGCATACGGGACAGGGGGACTGAAAAACTGTTTTTT	CASIRDRGTEKLFF
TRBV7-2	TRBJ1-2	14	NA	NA	TGTGCCAGCAGCTCCAACAGGGCCCCCTATGGCTACACCTTC	CASSSNRAPYGYTF
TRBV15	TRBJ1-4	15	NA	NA	TGTGCCACCAGCGTAGACCCAGGAGGAGGTGAAAAACTGTTTTTT	CATSVDPGGGEKLFF
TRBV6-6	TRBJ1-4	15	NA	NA	TGTGCCAGCAGTTACGCACAGGGATCAAATGAAAAACTGTTTTTT	CASSYAQGSNEKLFF
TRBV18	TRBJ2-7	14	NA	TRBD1	TGTGCCAGCTCACCTTCCGGGACAGGGCTCGAGCAGTACTTC	CASSPSGTGLEQYF
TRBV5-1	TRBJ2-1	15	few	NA	TGCGCCAGCAGCTTACCCAGGGTCGAGACGGATGAGCAGTTCTTC	CASSLPRVETDEQFF
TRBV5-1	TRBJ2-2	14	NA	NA	TGCGCCAGCAGCTTGGGAACAGGTTCCGGGGAGCTGTTTTTT	CASSLGTGSGELFF
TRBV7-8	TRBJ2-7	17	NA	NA	TGTGCCAGCAGCTTAGGAGGGTTCGTCCTAGCAGCCTACGAGCAGTACTTC	CASSLGGFVLAAYEQYF
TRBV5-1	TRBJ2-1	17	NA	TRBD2	TGCGCCAGCAGTCCCTTTCTAGCGGGAGGGGTTTACAATGAGCAGTTCTTC	CASSPFLAGGVYNEQFF